This T cell receptor (beta chain) was retrieved from a study of glioma-infiltrating T cells. Broader study findings: Very few CDR3 sequences were shared between tissue and blood. Gliomas, especially low-grade, showed above-expected tissue-blood divergence; non-neoplastic patients showed below.

TCR alpha and beta CDR3 regions were amplified from RNA using iRepertoire nested multiplex PCR. Input was roughly 85-400 ng of tissue mRNA or PBMC total RNA. MiXCR, applied by TCRdb to the multiplex PCR reads, yields one record per CDR3 protein. The top ten clones hold more than 15% of a sample with around 140,000 distinct CDR3 sequences, roughly two fifths of them seen once. Turning to this clonotype: The antigen is unknown.

Trimming at V came to 4 bases and at J to 0 bases, leaving 5 bases not matched to a gene. Germline values: CDR1 LGHNA, CDR2 YSLEER. The CDR3 has 15 amino acids. The gene calls are TRBV4-3 and TRBJ1-1; TRBD1 matches at 7 bases. The TCR was taken from a human donor with low-grade glioma or glioblastoma, undergoing nonglioma brain surgery, or in good health (not recorded which). Sequenced sample: glioma tissue, nonneoplastic brain tissue, or PBMCs (not recorded which). The CDR3 DNA is TGCGCCAGCAGCCGGGAGCAGGGGGTGAACACTGAAGCTTTCTTT. This codes for CASSREQGVNTEAFF.